These 32 T cell receptor beta chains originate from one sample sequenced in a study of OX40 agonist ivuxolimab in advanced cancers. Produced via immunoSEQ multiplex PCR; TCRdb's table is partial and in-frame only. The sample has tens of thousands of clones, nearly 90% seen once. Here the sequenced sample was CD4+ or CD8+ T cells sorted from blood, taken in a trial of the OX40 agonist ivuxolimab. The receptors shown here come from an adult with an advanced solid tumor such as melanoma, head and neck, liver or kidney cancer.

This sequence joins TRBV27 and TRBJ2-5, with a weak D call TRBD2 (5 bases). The J call could be wrong; TRBJ2-7 is a better fit for the DNA end. Germline V gene lookup returns CDR1 MNHEY and CDR2 SMNVEV (reference sequence). This CDR3 region has 13 residues. The CDR3 DNA sequence: TGTGCCAGCAGCTCCGGACTTTACTACGAGCAGTACTTC. Its protein is CASSSGLYYEQYF.

The chain joins TRBV6-1 to TRBJ2-7; TRBD1 is a possible D gene (5 bases). Germline lookup yields CDR1 MNHNS and CDR2 SASEGT. The ends were cut back, 6 bases at V and 3 bases at J, with 12 bases in the middle. CDR3 length: 13 amino acids. CDR3 DNA sequence: TGTGCCAGCAGAGTACAGGCCGGCTACGAGCAGTACTTC. Translating it yields CASRVQAGYEQYF.

The V and J genes are TRBV6-5 and TRBJ1-1; possibly TRBD1 for D (5 bases). Germline CDR1 is MNHEY and CDR2 is SVGAGI. The CDR3 consists of 12 residues. The CDR3 region is CTTRTGNTEAFF. The CDR3 DNA sequence: TGTACTACGCGAACAGGGAACACTGAAGCTTTCTTT.

J is TRBJ2-7 and V is TRBV7-9; D gene uncertain. Trimming took 4 bases from V and 2 from J, leaving 12 bases between them. CDR1 is SEHNR, CDR2 FQNEAQ, per germline (reference sequence). The CDR3 contains 14 residues. The CDR3 spells CASSSELGPYEQYF. CDR3 DNA: TGTGCCAGCAGCTCCGAGTTGGGCCCCTACGAGCAGTACTTC.

The chain is built from TRBV4-1 and TRBJ1-5, with TRBD1 as a possible D gene (6 bases). The V gene lost 2 bases and the J gene lost 6 bases, with 8 bases spanning the gap. CDR1 is MGHRA and CDR2 is YSYEKL in the germline V gene. This CDR3 region has 13 residues. The CDR3 region has the DNA TGCGCCAGCAGCCAACAGGGGTTTCAGCCCCAGCATTTT. Translation: CASSQQGFQPQHF.

The chain links TRBV5-6 to TRBJ1-1, with 7 bases identical to TRBD1. Per the germline V gene, CDR1 is SGHDT and CDR2 is YYEEEE. Trimming cost V 3 bases and J 3 bases; bases outside gene matches: 2. The CDR3 consists of 13 residues. CDR3: CASSSTGDTEAFF. CDR3 bases: TGTGCCAGCAGCTCAACAGGGGACACTGAAGCTTTCTTT.

The chain combines TRBV13 with TRBJ1-1; D gene ambiguous. From germline, CDR1 is PRHDT and CDR2 FYEKMQ (reference sequence). The CDR3 spans 14 residues. V was pared by 4 bases and J by 3 bases, with 12 bases between. In nucleotides, the CDR3 is TGTGCCAGCAGCTCCCGTGGAGGCGACACTGAAGCTTTCTTT. This encodes CASSSRGGDTEAFF.

This clone appeared once. The chain is built from TRBV4-1 and TRBJ2-7, with TRBD2 matching over 9 bases. Per germline, CDR1 MGHRA and CDR2 YSYEKL. The CDR3 covers 15 residues. V dropped 1 base and J dropped 3; count of bases not matched to a gene: 4. The CDR3 nucleotides read TGCGCCAGCAGCCAAGGGACTAGCGAAGTCTACGAGCAGTACTTC. This translates into CASSQGTSEVYEQYF.

This clone was seen repeatedly, ten times or more. The chain is built from TRBV6-5 and TRBJ2-2; no clear D. The V end lost 6 bases, the J end lost 6 bases, and 5 bases lay between the germline ends. Germline values: CDR1 MNHEY, CDR2 SVGAGI. The CDR3 extends over 11 amino acids. CDR3 bases: TGTGCCAGCAGCGTAGCCGGGGAGCTGTTTTTT. As protein: CASSVAGELFF.

CDR3 region: CASSWDYNTGAEHNEQFF. In nucleotides, the CDR3 is TGTGCCAGCAGTTGGGACTATAACACAGGGGCTGAGCACAATGAGCAGTTCTTC. V and J are TRBV28 and TRBJ2-1; D is perhaps TRBD1 or TRBD2 (7 bases each). Germline V CDR1 and CDR2: MDHEN, SYDVKM. Trimming removed 4 bases from V and 5 bases from J, with 24 bases in between. CDR3 length: 18 amino acids.

This chain links TRBV28 with TRBJ1-1; 8 positions match TRBD1. The V segment lost 6 bases and the J segment 6 bases; nucleotides outside the gene matches: 12. The CDR3 is 15 amino acids. Germline CDR1 and CDR2: MDHEN and SYDVKM. As DNA, the CDR3 is TGTGCCAGCAGACCGATTCAGGGGGCGCATTCTGAAGCTTTCTTT. This codes for CASRPIQGAHSEAFF.

This CDR3 is CASSPLVAYEQYF. The CDR3 nucleotides read TGTGCCAGCAGCCCCCTCGTTGCCTACGAGCAGTACTTC. The rearrangement links TRBV7-8 to TRBJ2-7, with D unresolved. Trimming removed 5 bases at V and 2 bases at J, with 10 bases between. This CDR3 spans 13 amino acids. Germline V lookup: CDR1 SGHVS, CDR2 FQNEAQ.

The rearrangement joins TRBV19 to TRBJ1-1; a weak D match, TRBD1 (5 bases). The length of the CDR3 is 13 residues. Germline V gene data show CDR1 as LNHDA and CDR2 as SQIVND (reference sequence). The V end was cut by 5 bases, the J end by 4 bases, with 11 bases between. Here the CDR3 reads CASSPGGGTEAFF. Written as DNA, the CDR3 is TGTGCCAGTAGTCCTGGGGGTGGCACTGAAGCTTTCTTT.

The rearrangement joins TRBV7-9 to TRBJ2-4, with 9 bases fitting TRBD2. V lost 6 bases, J lost 0 bases, and 12 bases stayed unmatched. Germline V gene sequence: CDR1 SEHNR, CDR2 FQNEAQ (reference sequence). There are 18 residues in the CDR3. The DNA of the CDR3 is TGTGCCAGCAGGAATATAGCGGGGGTGACCTTAGCCAAAAACATTCAGTACTTC. Its translation: CASRNIAGVTLAKNIQYF.

The rearrangement links TRBV11-2 to TRBJ2-1; TRBD2 is a possible D gene (6 bases). Germline V gene sequence: CDR1 SGHAT, CDR2 FQNNGV. This CDR3 spans 15 amino acids. V was pared by 5 bases and J by 1 base, with 12 bases between. The CDR3 protein is CASSLQRVSYNEQFF. As DNA, the CDR3 is TGTGCCAGCAGCCTTCAGCGGGTTTCCTACAATGAGCAGTTCTTC.

The chain employs TRBV27 and TRBJ2-2; D perhaps matches TRBD2 (6 bases). The CDR3 has 17 amino acids. Germline V gene data show CDR1 as MNHEY and CDR2 as SMNVEV (reference sequence). V was cut by 6 bases and J by 9 bases, with 26 bases left in between. CDR3 residues: CASRPRSGGPVSRELFF. The DNA of the CDR3 is TGTGCCAGCAGACCTAGGTCCGGAGGGCCAGTATCGCGGGAGCTGTTTTTT.

The chain carries TRBV5-8 and TRBJ1-1, with D uncertain. CDR1 is SGHTS, CDR2 YDEGEE, per germline. V gave up 4 bases and J gave up 8 bases, with 6 bases separating them. The CDR3 extends over 10 amino acids. The CDR3 DNA reads as TGTGCCAGCAGCGGGCCCGAAGCTTTCTTT. Translation: CASSGPEAFF.

The chain employs TRBV6-5 and TRBJ1-6; unclear D gene. The V and J ends lost 5 bases and 12 bases respectively, with 5 bases between them. CDR1 is MNHEY and CDR2 is SVGAGI in the germline V gene. The CDR3 is 10 residues long. The DNA of the CDR3 is TGTGCCAGCAGTGACTTACCCCTCCACTTT. Translating it yields CASSDLPLHF.

The V gene is TRBV7-9, the J gene TRBJ2-4; D is tentatively TRBD1 or TRBD2 (6 bases each). From germline, CDR1 is SEHNR and CDR2 FQNEAQ (reference sequence). CDR3 length equals 14 residues. Trimming pared 3 bases from V and 1 base from J, leaving 7 bases between. The CDR3 DNA reads as TGTGCCAGCAGCTTGGGGGGCGCCAAAAACATTCAGTACTTC. It translates to CASSLGGAKNIQYF.

J is TRBJ2-2 and V is TRBV19; TRBD2 aligns across 7 bases. This CDR3 region has 14 residues. With V trimmed by 3 bases and J by 6 bases, 4 bases remained unmatched. Germline CDR1 LNHDA, CDR2 SQIVND (reference sequence). In nucleotides, the CDR3 is TGTGCCAGTAGTATTTCCCGGGGGGCCGGGGAGCTGTTTTTT. It encodes CASSISRGAGELFF.

The chain carries TRBV7-9 and TRBJ1-2, with D hard to call. The CDR3 spans 12 residues. Trimming stripped 8 bases from V and 8 bases from J, with 15 bases between. CDR1 is SEHNR, CDR2 FQNEAQ, per germline (reference sequence). As DNA, the CDR3 is TGTGCCAGCGCTGTATGGGGTTGGGGCTACACCTTC. Protein sequence: CASAVWGWGYTF. Based on the CDR3 plus reference TRBV7-9 and TRBJ1-2, the full variable domain is DTGVSQNPRHKITKRGQNVTFRCDPISEHNRLYWYRQTLGQGPEFLTYFQNEAQLEKSRLLSDRFSAERPKGSFSTLEIQRTEQGDSAMYLCASAVWGWGYTFGSGTRLTVV.

V is TRBV28 and J is TRBJ1-5; no clear D. Germline V gene data show CDR1 as MDHEN and CDR2 as SYDVKM. V shed 5 bases and J shed 5 bases, with 19 bases lying between them. The CDR3 totals 16 residues. This CDR3 reads CASSPGREFGDQPQHF. In DNA form, the CDR3 reads TGTGCCAGCAGTCCGGGCCGGGAATTTGGGGATCAGCCCCAGCATTTT.

The V gene is TRBV6-1, the J gene TRBJ1-1, with a weak D call TRBD1 (5 bases). Per the germline V gene, CDR1 is MNHNS and CDR2 is SASEGT. The CDR3 is 13 amino acids. The V end lost 6 bases, the J end lost 5 bases, and 13 bases lay between the germline ends. CDR3 region: CASSNKQVTEAFF. The CDR3 DNA reads as TGTGCCAGCAGCAATAAACAGGTGACTGAAGCTTTCTTT.

The rearrangement joins TRBV2 to TRBJ1-2; D perhaps matches TRBD1 (5 bases). This CDR3 contains 15 residues. Per the germline V gene, CDR1 is SNHLY and CDR2 is FYNNEI. The V and J ends lost 3 bases and 5 bases respectively, with 16 bases between them. CDR3 protein: CASSEGPDSSYGYTF. CDR3 nucleotide sequence: TGTGCCAGCAGTGAGGGGCCAGACAGCTCTTATGGCTACACCTTC.

The CDR3 protein is CATSSSGSSADTQYF. The CDR3 region has the DNA TGTGCCACCAGCAGTAGCGGGAGTAGTGCAGATACGCAGTATTTT. This chain joins TRBV15 and TRBJ2-3, with TRBD2 matching over 9 bases. This CDR3 region has 15 residues. Germline CDR1 LNHNV, CDR2 YYDKDF (reference sequence). Trimming removed 3 bases from V and 4 bases from J; junction bases left unmatched: 5.

V is TRBV7-9 and J is TRBJ1-4; D is ambiguous. From germline, CDR1 is SEHNR and CDR2 FQNEAQ (reference sequence). This CDR3 is built from 15 residues. Trimming cost V 3 bases and J 3 bases, with 11 bases left between them. CDR3 loop: CASSFSGSPNEKLFF. CDR3 in DNA: TGTGCCAGCAGCTTTTCGGGGTCCCCTAATGAAAAACTGTTTTTT.

This chain uses TRBV28 with TRBJ2-7, with D unclear. Germline V lookup: CDR1 MDHEN, CDR2 SYDVKM. Between the trimmed V and J ends, which lost 2 bases and 0 bases, there was a span of 20 bases. This CDR3 comprises 18 residues. The chain's CDR3 is CASSLGSGVETPSYEQYF. The CDR3 coding sequence is TGTGCCAGCAGTTTAGGGTCTGGGGTTGAGACACCCTCCTACGAGCAGTACTTC.

This chain links TRBV7-6 with TRBJ2-2; tentative D call: TRBD2 (5 bases). The V gene lost 5 bases and the J gene lost 8 bases, with 18 bases spanning the gap. This CDR3 is built from 15 residues. From germline, CDR1 is SGHVS and CDR2 FNYEAQ. This chain's CDR3 is CASSPAPSLSGELFF. The CDR3 DNA reads as TGTGCCAGCAGCCCCGCCCCTAGCTTGTCGGGGGAGCTGTTTTTT.

By sample fraction, this clone is medium-sized. The rearrangement links TRBV6-5 to TRBJ2-7; D gene ambiguous. V was shortened by 0 bases and J by 4 bases, with 16 bases between the two germline ends. CDR1 is MNHEY and CDR2 is SVGAGI in the germline V gene. The CDR3 extends over 16 amino acids. In DNA, the CDR3 is TGTGCCAGCAGTTACTCGATTCTGGGTACAGCTTACGAGCAGTACTTC. It specifies CASSYSILGTAYEQYF.

This chain links TRBV7-3 with TRBJ2-1; 12 bases match TRBD2. Germline lookup yields CDR1 SGHTA and CDR2 FQGTGA. The CDR3 loop spans 16 amino acids. Trimming cost V 0 bases and J 6 bases; bases outside gene matches: 3. CDR3 DNA: TGTGCCAGCAGCTTAACGGGACTAGCGGGCTTCAATGAGCAGTTCTTC. Amino acid sequence: CASSLTGLAGFNEQFF.

The chain's CDR3 is CSVDTGTGGSYEQYF. In nucleotides, the CDR3 is TGCAGCGTGGACACCGGGACAGGGGGTTCTTACGAGCAGTACTTC. The chain combines TRBV29-1 with TRBJ2-7, with 11 bases fitting TRBD1. Germline lookup yields CDR1 SQVTM and CDR2 ANQGSEA. J lost 4 bases, V lost 6 bases, and 11 bases had no gene match. The CDR3 sequence is 15 residues long.

This chain connects TRBV10-3 to TRBJ1-1; 9 nucleotides agree with TRBD1. The length of the CDR3 is 14 residues. The germline gives CDR1 ENHRY, CDR2 SYGVKD. V shed 4 bases and J 4 bases; nucleotides not matched to a gene: 4. CDR3 sequence reads: CAISARDRATEAFF. CDR3 bases: TGTGCCATCAGTGCGCGGGACAGGGCCACTGAAGCTTTCTTT.